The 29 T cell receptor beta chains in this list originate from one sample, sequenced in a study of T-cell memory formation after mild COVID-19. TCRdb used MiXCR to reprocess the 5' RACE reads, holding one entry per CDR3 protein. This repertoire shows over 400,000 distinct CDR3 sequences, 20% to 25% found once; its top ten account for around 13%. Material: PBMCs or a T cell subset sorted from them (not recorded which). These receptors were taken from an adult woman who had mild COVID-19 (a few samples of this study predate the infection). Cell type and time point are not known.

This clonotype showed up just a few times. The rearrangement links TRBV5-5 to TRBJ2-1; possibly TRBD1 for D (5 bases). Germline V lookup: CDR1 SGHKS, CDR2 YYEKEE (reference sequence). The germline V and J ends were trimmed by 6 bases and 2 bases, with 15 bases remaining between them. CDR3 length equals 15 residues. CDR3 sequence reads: CASNRLEGAYNEQFF. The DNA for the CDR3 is TGTGCCAGCAATCGTCTGGAAGGGGCCTACAATGAGCAGTTCTTC.

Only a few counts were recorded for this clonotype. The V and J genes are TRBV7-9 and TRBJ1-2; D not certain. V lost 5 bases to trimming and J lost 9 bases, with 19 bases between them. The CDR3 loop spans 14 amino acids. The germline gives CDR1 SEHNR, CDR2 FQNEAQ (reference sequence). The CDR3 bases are TGTGCCAGCAGCCTTACCGGGAGCACGGATCGCTACACCTTC. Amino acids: CASSLTGSTDRYTF.

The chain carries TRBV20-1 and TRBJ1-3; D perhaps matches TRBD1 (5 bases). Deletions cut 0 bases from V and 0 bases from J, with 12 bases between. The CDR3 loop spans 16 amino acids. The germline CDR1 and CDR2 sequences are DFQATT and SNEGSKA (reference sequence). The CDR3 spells CSARDGGPSSGNTIYF. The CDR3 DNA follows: TGCAGTGCTAGAGATGGGGGACCAAGCTCTGGAAACACCATATATTTT.

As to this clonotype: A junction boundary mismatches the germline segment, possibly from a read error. The CDR3 DNA reads TGTGGCAGCAGCTTAGGGGGGGCGAGGAAGACCCAGTACTTC. Residues: CGSSLGGARKTQYF. The gene calls are TRBV7-8 and TRBJ2-5, with D possibly being TRBD2 (7 bases). This CDR3 contains 14 residues. Looked up from germline, CDR1 is SGHVS and CDR2 is FQNEAQ.

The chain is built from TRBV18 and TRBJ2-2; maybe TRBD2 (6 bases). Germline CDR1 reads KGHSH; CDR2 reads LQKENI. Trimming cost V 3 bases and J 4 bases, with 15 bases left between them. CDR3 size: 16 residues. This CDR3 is CASSPTQRVFTGELFF. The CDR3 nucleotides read TGTGCCAGCTCACCCACCCAGCGGGTCTTCACCGGGGAGCTGTTTTTT.

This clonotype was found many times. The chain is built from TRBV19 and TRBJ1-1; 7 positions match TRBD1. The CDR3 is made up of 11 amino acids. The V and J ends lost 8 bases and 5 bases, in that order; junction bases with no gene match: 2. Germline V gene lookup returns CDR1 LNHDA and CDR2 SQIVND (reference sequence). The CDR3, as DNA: TGTGCCAGTTCAGGGGGGACTGAAGCTTTCTTT. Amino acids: CASSGGTEAFF.

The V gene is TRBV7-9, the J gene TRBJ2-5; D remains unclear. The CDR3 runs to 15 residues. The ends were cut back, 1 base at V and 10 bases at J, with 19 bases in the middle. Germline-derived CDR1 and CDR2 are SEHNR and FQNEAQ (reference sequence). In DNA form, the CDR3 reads TGTGCCAGCAGCTTAGGCAGCCAGACCCTTTGGGACCAGTACTTC. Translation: CASSLGSQTLWDQYF. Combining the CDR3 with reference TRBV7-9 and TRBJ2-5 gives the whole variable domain DTGVSQNPRHKITKRGQNVTFRCDPISEHNRLYWYRQTLGQGPEFLTYFQNEAQLEKSRLLSDRFSAERPKGSFSTLEIQRTEQGDSAMYLCASSLGSQTLWDQYFGPGTRLLVL.

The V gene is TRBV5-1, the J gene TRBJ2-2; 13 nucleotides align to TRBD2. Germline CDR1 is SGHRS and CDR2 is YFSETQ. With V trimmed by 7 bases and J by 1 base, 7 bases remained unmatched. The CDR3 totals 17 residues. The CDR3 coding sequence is TGCGCCAGCTCGGGACTAGCGGGGATTAAGAACACCGGGGAGCTGTTTTTT. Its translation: CASSGLAGIKNTGELFF.

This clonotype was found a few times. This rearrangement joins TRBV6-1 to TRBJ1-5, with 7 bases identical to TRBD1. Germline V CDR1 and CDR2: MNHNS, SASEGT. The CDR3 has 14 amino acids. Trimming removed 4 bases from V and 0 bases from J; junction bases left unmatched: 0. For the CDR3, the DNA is TGTGCCAGCAGTGGGACAGGTAGCAATCAGCCCCAGCATTTT. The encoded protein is CASSGTGSNQPQHF.

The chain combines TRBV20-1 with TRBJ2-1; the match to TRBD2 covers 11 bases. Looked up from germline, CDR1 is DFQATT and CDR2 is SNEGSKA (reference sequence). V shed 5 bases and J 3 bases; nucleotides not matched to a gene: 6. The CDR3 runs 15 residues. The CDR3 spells CSALTSGKIYNEQFF. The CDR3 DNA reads TGCAGTGCTTTGACTAGCGGGAAGATCTACAATGAGCAGTTCTTC.

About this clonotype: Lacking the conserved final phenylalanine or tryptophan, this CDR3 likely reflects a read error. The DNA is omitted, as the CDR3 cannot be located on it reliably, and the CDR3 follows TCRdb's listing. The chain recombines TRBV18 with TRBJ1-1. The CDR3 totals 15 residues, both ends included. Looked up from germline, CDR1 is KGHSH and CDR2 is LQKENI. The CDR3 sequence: CATSLSGGEAPGWLL.

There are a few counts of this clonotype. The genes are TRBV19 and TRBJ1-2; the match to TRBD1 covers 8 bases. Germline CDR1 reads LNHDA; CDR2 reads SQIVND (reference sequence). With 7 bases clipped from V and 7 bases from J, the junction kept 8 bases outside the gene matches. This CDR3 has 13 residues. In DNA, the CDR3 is TGTGCCAGTATCCGACAGGGGTCGTTTGGCTACACCTTC. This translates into CASIRQGSFGYTF.

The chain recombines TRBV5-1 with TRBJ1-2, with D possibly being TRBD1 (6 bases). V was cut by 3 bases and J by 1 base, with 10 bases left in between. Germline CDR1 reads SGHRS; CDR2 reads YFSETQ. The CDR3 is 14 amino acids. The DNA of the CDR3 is TGCGCCAGCAGCTCCAGGGGACTTAACTATGGCTACACCTTC. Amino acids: CASSSRGLNYGYTF.

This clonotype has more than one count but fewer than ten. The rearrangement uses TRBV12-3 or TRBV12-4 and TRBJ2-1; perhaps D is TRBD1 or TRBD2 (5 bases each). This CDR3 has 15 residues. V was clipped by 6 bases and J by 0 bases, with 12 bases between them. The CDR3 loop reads CASSSGTRSYNEQFF. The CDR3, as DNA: TGTGCCAGCAGCTCCGGGACCCGCTCCTACAATGAGCAGTTCTTC.

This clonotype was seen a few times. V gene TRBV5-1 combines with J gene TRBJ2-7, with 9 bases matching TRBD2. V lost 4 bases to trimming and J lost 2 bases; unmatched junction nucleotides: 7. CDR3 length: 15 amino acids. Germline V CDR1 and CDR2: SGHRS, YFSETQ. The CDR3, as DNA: TGCGCCAGCAGCCGGGAGCCTAGCGGGGCCTACGAGCAGTACTTC. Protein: CASSREPSGAYEQYF.

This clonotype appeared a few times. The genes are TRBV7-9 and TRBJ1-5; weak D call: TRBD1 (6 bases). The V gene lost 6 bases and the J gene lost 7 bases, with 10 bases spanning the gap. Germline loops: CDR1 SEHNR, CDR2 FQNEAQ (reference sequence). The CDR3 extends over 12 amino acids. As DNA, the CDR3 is TGTGCCAGCAGTCCAAGGGGGCAGCCCCAGCATTTT. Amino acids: CASSPRGQPQHF.

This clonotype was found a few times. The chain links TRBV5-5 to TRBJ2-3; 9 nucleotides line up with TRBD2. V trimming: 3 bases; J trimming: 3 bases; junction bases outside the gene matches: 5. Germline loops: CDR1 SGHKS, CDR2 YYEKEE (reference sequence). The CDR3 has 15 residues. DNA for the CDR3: TGTGCCAGCAGCTATCTAGCGGGGAAGACAGATACGCAGTATTTT. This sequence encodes CASSYLAGKTDTQYF.

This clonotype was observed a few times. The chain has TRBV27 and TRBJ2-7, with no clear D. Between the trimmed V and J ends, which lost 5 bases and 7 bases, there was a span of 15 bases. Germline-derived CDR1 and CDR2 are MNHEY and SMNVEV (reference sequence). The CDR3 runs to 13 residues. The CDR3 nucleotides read TGTGCCAGCAGTATGATAGTAGGGCGGGAGCAGTACTTC. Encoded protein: CASSMIVGREQYF.

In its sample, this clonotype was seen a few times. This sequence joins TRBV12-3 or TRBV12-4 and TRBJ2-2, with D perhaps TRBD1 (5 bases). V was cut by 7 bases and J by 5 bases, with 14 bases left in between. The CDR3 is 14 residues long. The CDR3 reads CASTPGKITGELFF. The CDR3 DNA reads TGTGCCAGCACCCCAGGGAAGATTACCGGGGAGCTGTTTTTT.

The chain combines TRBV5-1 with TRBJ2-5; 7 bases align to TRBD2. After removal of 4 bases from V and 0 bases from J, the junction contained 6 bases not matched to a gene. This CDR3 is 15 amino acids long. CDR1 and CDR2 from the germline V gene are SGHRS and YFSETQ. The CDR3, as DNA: TGCGCCAGCAGCGGAAGAACTAGCGACCAAGAGACCCAGTACTTC. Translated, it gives CASSGRTSDQETQYF.

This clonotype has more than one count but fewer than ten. The CDR3 DNA sequence: TGTGCCATCAGCCCTGGGACGGGTGGCTACACCTTC. Amino acid sequence: CAISPGTGGYTF. The J gene is TRBJ1-2, the V gene TRBV10-3; the D gene is possibly TRBD1 (5 bases). Between the trimmed V and J ends, which lost 6 bases and 7 bases, there was a span of 12 bases. This CDR3 spans 12 amino acids. Germline loops: CDR1 ENHRY, CDR2 SYGVKD.

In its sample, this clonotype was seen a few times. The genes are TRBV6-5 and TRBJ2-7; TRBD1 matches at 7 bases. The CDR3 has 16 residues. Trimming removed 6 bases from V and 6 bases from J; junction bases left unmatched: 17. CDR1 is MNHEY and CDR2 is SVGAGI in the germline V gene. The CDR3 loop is CASSRYTTGYFGEQYF. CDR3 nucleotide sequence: TGTGCCAGCAGCCGATACACGACAGGGTATTTCGGCGAGCAGTACTTC.

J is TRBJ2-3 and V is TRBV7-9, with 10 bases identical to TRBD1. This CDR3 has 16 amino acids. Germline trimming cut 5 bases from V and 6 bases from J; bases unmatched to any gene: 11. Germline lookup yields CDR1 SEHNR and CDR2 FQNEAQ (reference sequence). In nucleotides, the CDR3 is TGTGCCAGCAGCCCCACCCCGGGACAGGGGATCGATACGCAGTATTTT. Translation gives CASSPTPGQGIDTQYF.

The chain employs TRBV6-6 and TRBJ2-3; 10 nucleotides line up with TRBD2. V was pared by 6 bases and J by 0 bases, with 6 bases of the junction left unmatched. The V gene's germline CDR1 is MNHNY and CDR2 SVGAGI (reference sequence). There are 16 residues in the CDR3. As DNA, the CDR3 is TGTGCCAGCAGCCTAGCGGGAGCGGTGAGCACAGATACGCAGTATTTT. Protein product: CASSLAGAVSTDTQYF.

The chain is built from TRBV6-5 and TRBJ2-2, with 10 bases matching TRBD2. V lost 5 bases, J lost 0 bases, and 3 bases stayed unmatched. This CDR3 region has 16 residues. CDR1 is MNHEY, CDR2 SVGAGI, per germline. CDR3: CASSPLAGANTGELFF. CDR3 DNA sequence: TGTGCCAGCAGTCCCCTAGCGGGAGCGAACACCGGGGAGCTGTTTTTT.

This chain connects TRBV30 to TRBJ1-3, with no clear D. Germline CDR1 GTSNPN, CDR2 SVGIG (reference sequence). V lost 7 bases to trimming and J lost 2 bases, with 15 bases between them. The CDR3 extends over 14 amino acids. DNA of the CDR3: TGTGCCTCGTGGCCCTACCTAACTGGAAACACCATATATTTT. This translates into CASWPYLTGNTIYF.

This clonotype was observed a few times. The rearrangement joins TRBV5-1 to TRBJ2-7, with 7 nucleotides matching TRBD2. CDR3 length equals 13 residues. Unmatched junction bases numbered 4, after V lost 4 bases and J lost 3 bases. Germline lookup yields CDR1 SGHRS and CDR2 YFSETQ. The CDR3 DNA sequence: TGCGCCAGCAGCCCGGGAGGATACTACGAGCAGTACTTC. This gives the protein CASSPGGYYEQYF.

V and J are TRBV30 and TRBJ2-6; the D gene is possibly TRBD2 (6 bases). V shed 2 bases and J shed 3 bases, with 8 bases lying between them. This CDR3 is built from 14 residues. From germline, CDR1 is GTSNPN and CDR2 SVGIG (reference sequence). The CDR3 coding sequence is TGTGCCTGGAGTACCGGGAGTGGGGCCAACGTCCTGACTTTC. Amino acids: CAWSTGSGANVLTF. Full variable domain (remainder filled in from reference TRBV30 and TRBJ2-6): SQTIHQWPATLVQPVGSPLSLECTVEGTSNPNLYWYRQAAGRGLQLLFYSVGIGQISSEVPQNLSASRPQDRQFILSSKKLLLSDSGFYLCAWSTGSGANVLTFGAGSRLTVL.

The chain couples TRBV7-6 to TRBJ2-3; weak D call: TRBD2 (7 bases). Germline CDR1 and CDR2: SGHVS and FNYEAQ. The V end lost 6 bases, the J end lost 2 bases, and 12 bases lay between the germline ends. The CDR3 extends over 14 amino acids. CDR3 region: CASSRGANTDTQYF. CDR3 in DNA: TGTGCCAGCAGTCGGGGGGCCAACACAGATACGCAGTATTTT.